This paragraph reports one TCR beta chain. This entry is derived from a study of blood T cell repertoires in COVID-19. Across the study: Sources were T cells, B-cell-depleted T cells, or PBMCs; the material itself was cDNA or gDNA.

The CDR3 spans 15 residues. The germline CDR1 and CDR2 sequences are SGHRS and YFSETQ. V was cut by 2 bases and J by 4 bases, with 14 bases left in between. The method was immunoSEQ multiplex PCR; TCRdb's version includes in-frame clones alone and lacks a portion of them. This sample yields 110,000 to 150,000 clones, of which around four fifths are seen a single time; 6.2% belongs to the top ten. This receptor was obtained from a woman in her 40s who had recovered from COVID-19. Sample: PBMCs or T cells enriched from blood (not recorded which). The chain is built from TRBV5-1 and TRBJ2-3; no clear D gene. In DNA, the CDR3 is TGCGCCAGCAGCTTCGGGTCTTATACTGCAGATACGCAGTATTTT. Protein product: CASSFGSYTADTQYF.